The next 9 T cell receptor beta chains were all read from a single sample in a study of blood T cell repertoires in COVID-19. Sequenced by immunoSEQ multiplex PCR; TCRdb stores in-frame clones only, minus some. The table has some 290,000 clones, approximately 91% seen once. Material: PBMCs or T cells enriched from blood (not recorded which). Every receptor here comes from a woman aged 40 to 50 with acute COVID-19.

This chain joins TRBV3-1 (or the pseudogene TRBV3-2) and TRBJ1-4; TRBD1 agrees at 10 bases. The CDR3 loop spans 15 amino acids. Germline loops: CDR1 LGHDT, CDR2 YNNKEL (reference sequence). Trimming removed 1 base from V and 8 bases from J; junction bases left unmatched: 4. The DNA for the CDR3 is TGTGCCAGCAGCCAAGGGGACAGGGGTGGGGAAAAACTGTTTTTT. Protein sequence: CASSQGDRGGEKLFF.

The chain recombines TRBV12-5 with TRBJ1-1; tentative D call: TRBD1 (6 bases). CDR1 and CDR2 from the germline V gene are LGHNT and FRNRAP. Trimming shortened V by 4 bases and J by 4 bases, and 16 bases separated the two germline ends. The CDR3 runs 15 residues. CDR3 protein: CASGSHTGPPTEAFF. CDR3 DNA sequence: TGTGCTAGTGGTTCGCATACAGGGCCCCCCACTGAAGCTTTCTTT.

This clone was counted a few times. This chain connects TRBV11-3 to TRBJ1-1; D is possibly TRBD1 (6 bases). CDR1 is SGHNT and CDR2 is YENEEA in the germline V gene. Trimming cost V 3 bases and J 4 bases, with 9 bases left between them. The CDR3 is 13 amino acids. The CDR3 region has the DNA TGTGCCAGCAGCTTCAGGGGTGGCACTGAAGCTTTCTTT. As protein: CASSFRGGTEAFF.

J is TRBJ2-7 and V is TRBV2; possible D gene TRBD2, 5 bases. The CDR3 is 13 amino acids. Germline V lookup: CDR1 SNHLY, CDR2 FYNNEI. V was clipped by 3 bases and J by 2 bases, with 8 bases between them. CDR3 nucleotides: TGTGCCAGCAGTGACAGGAGGACCTACGAGCAGTACTTC. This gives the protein CASSDRRTYEQYF.

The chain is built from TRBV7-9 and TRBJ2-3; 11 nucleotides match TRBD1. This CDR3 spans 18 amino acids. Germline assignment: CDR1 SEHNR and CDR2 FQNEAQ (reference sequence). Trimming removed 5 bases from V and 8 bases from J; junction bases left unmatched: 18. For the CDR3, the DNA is TGTGCCAGCAGCCGCCGCTCCATGGGGACAGGGGGGTTGGGTACGCAGTATTTT. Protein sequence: CASSRRSMGTGGLGTQYF.

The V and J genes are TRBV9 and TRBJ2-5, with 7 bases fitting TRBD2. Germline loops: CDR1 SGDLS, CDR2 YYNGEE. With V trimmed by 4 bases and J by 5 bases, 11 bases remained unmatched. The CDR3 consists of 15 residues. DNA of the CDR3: TGTGCCAGCAGCCCACCCCCGGGGGGTCCTGAGACCCAGTACTTC. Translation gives CASSPPPGGPETQYF. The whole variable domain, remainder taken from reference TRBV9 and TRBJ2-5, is DSGVTQTPKHLITATGQRVTLRCSPRSGDLSVYWYQQSLDQGLQFLIQYYNGEERAKGNILERFSAQQFPDLHSELNLSSLELGDSALYFCASSPPPGGPETQYFGPGTRLLVL.

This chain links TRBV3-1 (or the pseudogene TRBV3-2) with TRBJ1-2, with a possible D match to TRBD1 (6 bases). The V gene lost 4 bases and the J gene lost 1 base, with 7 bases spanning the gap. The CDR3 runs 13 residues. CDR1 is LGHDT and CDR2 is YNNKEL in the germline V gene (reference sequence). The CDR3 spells CASSRQVNYGYTF. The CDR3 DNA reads TGTGCCAGCAGCCGACAGGTTAACTATGGCTACACCTTC.

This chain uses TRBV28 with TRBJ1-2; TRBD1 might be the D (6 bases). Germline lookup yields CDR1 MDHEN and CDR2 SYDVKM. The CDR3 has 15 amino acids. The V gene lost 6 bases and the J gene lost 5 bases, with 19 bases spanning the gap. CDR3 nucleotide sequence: TGTGCCAGCAGCCACCAAGGGGGGGTCCCTTATGGCTACACCTTC. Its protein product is CASSHQGGVPYGYTF.

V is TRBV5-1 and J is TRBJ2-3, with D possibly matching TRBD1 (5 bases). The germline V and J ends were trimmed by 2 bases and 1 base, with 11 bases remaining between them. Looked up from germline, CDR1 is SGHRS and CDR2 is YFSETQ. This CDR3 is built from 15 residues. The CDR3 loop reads CASSFLGQGTDTQYF. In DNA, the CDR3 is TGCGCCAGCAGCTTCCTCGGACAAGGCACAGATACGCAGTATTTT.